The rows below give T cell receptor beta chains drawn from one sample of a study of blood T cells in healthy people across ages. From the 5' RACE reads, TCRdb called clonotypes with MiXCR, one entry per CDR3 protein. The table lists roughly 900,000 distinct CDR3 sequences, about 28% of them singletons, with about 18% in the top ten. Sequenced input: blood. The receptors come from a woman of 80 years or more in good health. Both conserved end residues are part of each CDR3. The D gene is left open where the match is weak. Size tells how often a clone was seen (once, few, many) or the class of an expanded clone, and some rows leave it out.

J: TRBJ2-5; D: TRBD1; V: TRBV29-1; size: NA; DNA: TGCAGCGTTGAAGACCCTTGGGACGGACAGGAGCCGGTAGAGACCCAGTACTTC; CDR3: CSVEDPWDGQEPVETQYF
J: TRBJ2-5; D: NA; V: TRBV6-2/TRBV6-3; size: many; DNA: TGTGCCAGCAGTTACTCGAGTAGCCGAGAGACCCAGTACTTC; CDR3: CASSYSSSRETQYF
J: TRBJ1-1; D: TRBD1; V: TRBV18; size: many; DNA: TGTGCCAGCTCACCAAAGAGGACAGGAGGGACTCTGAACACTGAAGCTTTCTTT; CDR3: CASSPKRTGGTLNTEAFF
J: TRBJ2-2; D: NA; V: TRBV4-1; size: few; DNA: TGCGCCAGCAGCCCCCCGGGACACGCGAACACCGGGGAGCTGTTTTTT; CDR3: CASSPPGHANTGELFF
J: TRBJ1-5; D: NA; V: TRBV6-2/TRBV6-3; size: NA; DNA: TGTGCCAGCGCCTCGGGAGGAAACCAGCCCCAGCATTTT; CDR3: CASASGGNQPQHF
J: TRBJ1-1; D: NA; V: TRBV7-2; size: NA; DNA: TGTGCCAGCAGCGCCTCAAGAGCCAACACTGAAGCTTTCTTT; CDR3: CASSASRANTEAFF
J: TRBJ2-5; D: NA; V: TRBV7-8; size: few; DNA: TGTGCCAGCAGCCTCGGGACATGGCAAGTCTATGAGCAGTACTTC; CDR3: CASSLGTWQVYEQYF
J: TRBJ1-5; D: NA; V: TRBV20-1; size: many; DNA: TGCAGTGCTAGCTTCGGCACGAGCAATCAGCCCCAGCATTTT; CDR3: CSASFGTSNQPQHF
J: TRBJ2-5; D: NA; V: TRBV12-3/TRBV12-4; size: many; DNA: TGTGCCAGCAGGGCCGGGACCCCAAGCCGGGAGACCCAGTACTTC; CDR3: CASRAGTPSRETQYF
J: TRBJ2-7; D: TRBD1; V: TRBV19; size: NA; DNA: TGTGCCAGTAGTACCCAACAGGGGACCGAGCAGTACTTC; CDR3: CASSTQQGTEQYF
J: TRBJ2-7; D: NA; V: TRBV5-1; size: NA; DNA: TGCGCCAGCAGCTCAGGGAATTCGGTCGAGCAGTACTTC; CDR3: CASSSGNSVEQYF
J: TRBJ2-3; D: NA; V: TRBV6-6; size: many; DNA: TGTGCCAGCAGTGGGGCACAGGGTAAGCAGTATTTT; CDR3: CASSGAQGKQYF
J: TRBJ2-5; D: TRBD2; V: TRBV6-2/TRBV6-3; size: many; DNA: TGTGCCAGCAGTCCTGGACTAGCGGGGGCAGAGACCCAGTACTTC; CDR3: CASSPGLAGAETQYF
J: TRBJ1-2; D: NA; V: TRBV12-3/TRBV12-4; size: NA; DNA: TGTGCTACAGAGGTCCGGGGGCGAGACTATGGCTACACCTTC; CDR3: CATEVRGRDYGYTF
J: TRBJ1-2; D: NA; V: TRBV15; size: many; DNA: TGTGCCACCAGCAGAGCTGAAGGGACCTTTACAAACTATGGCTACACCTTC; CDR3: CATSRAEGTFTNYGYTF
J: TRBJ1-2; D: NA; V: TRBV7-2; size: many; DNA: TGTGCCAGCAGCTCCGGACGCTTCCTTGGCTACACCTTC; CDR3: CASSSGRFLGYTF
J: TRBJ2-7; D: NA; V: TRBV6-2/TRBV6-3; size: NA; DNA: TGTGCCAGCAGTTACCAGGGGTTCTACGAGCAGTACTTC; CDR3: CASSYQGFYEQYF
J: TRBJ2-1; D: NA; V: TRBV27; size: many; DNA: TGTGCCAGCAGTTTTACAATGCAGGGCAATGAGCAGTTCTTC; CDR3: CASSFTMQGNEQFF
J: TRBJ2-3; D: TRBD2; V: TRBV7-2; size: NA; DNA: TGTGCCAGCAGCTTAAAAGCGGGAGGGCTCGGTGGGCTGACAGATACGCAGTATTTT; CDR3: CASSLKAGGLGGLTDTQYF
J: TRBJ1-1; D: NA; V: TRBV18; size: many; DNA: TGTGCCAGCTCAGTCATCGGCTCTGAAGCTTTCTTT; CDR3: CASSVIGSEAFF
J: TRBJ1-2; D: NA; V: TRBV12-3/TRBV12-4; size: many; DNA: TGTGCCAGCAGTTTACAGGGATGGGGCTACACCTTC; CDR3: CASSLQGWGYTF
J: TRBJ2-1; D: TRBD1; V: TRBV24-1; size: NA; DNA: TGTGCCACCAGTGATCGGACAGGGGGCACGGGAACCTACAATGAGCAGTTCTTC; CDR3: CATSDRTGGTGTYNEQFF
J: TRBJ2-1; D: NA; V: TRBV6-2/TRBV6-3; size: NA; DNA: TGTGCCAGCACTAGGGGTTCGGGTGAGCAGTTCTTC; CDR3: CASTRGSGEQFF
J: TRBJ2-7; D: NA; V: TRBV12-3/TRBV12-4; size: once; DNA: TGTGCCAGCAGTCTCCGAGTACTCTACGAGCAGTACTTC; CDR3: CASSLRVLYEQYF
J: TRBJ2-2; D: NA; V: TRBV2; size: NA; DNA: TGTGCCAGCAGTGAACTCGGGGGAAACACCGGGGAGCTGTTTTTT; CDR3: CASSELGGNTGELFF
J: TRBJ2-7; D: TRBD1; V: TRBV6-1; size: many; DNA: TGTGCCAGCAAAGGGGCAGGGGGATCCTACGAGCAGTACTTC; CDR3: CASKGAGGSYEQYF
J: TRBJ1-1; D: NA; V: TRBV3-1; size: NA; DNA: TGTGCCAGCAGCCAAACCTCCTACACTGAAGCTTTCTTT; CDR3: CASSQTSYTEAFF
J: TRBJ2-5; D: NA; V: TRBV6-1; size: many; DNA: TGTGCCAGCAGTGAGGGGGGGCTGGGGCAAGAGACCCAGTACTTC; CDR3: CASSEGGLGQETQYF
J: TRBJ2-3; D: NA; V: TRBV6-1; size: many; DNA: TGTGCCAGCAGAACCTTTGGACAGTTGGGGCCGTCGGCGGACCCAGATACGCAGTATTTT; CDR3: CASRTFGQLGPSADPDTQYF
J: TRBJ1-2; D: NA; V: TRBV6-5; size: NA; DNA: TGTGCCAGCAGTTATTCAGGGGTAAAGGGTGCGAGGATCTATGGCTACACCTTC; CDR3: CASSYSGVKGARIYGYTF
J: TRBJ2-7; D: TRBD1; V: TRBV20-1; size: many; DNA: TGCAGTGCTAGAGATGGGGGGACAGGAATTTACGAGCAGTACTTC; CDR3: CSARDGGTGIYEQYF
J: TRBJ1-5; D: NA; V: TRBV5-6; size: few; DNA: TGTGCCAGCAGCTTCAGGGAAGCTCAGCCCCAGCATTTT; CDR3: CASSFREAQPQHF
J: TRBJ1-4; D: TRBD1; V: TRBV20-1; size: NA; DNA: TGCAGTGCAGGAGATCAAGGGGGCAGGGATGAAAAACTGTTTTTT; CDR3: CSAGDQGGRDEKLFF
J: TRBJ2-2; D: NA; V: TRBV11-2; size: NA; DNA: TGTGCCAGCAGCTTAATGGGGGGGAACACCGGGGAGCTGTTTTTT; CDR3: CASSLMGGNTGELFF
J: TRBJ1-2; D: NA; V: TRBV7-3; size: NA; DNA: TGTGCCAGCAGCTTAACTACGTCGGCAGGAGGCTACACCTTC; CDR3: CASSLTTSAGGYTF
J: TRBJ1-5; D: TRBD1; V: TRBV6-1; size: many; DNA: TGTGCCAGCACATTGGACAGGGCAAGCAATCAGCCCCAGCATTTT; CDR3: CASTLDRASNQPQHF
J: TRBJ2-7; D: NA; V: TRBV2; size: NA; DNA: TGTGCCAGCAGTGAACGGCAGGGCCCCTACAATGAGCAGTACTTC; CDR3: CASSERQGPYNEQYF
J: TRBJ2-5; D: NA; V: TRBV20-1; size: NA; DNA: TGCAGTGCTAGTCGGCGGATACAAGAGACCCAGTACTTC; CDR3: CSASRRIQETQYF
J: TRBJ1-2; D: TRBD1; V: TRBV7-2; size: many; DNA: TGTGCCAGCAGCTCCCGGGACAGTATACGCGGCTACACCTTC; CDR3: CASSSRDSIRGYTF
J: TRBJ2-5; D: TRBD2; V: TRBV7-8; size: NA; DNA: TGTGCCAGCAGCTTAGAAAGGCAACCGGGACTAGCGGGGCTTTTACAAGAGACCCAGTACTTC; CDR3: CASSLERQPGLAGLLQETQYF
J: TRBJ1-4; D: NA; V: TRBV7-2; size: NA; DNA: TGTACCAGCAGCTCGCCAGAGGACAACTACAATGAAAAACTGTTTTTT; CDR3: CTSSSPEDNYNEKLFF
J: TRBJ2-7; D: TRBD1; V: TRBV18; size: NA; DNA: TGTGCCAGCTCACCCGGGACAGGGATGTACGAGCAGTACTTC; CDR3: CASSPGTGMYEQYF
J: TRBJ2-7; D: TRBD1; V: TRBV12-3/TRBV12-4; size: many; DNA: TGTGCCAGCAGTTTCTCTCTATTCAGGACAGGGGGAAGCTCCTACGAGCAGTACTTC; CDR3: CASSFSLFRTGGSSYEQYF
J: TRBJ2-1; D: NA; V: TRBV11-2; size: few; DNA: TGTGCCAGCAGCTTAGAAAGATCTGGGACGGAATACAATGAGCAGTTCTTC; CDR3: CASSLERSGTEYNEQFF
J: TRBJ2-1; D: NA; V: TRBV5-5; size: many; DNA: TGTGCCAGCAGCTTGGCAACGTCACTCAATGAGCAGTTCTTC; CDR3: CASSLATSLNEQFF
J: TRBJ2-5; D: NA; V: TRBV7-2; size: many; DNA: TGTGCCAGCAGAGCCCAGGGGGGAGAAGAGACCCAGTACTTC; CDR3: CASRAQGGEETQYF
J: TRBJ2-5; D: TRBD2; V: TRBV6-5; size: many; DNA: TGTGCCAGCGGGGCTAGCGGATATCAAGAGACCCAGTACTTC; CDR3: CASGASGYQETQYF
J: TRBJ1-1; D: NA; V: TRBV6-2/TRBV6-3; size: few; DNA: TGTGCCAGCAGTTCACCAGGGATCATGAACACTGAAGCTTTCTTT; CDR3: CASSSPGIMNTEAFF
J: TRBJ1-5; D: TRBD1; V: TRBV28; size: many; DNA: TGTGCCAGCAGTTCGGACAGGACCAGCAATCAGCCCCAGCATTTT; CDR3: CASSSDRTSNQPQHF
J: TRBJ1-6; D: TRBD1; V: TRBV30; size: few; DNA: TGTGCCTGGAGCCGACAGGGGGCGAATTCACCCCTCCACTTT; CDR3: CAWSRQGANSPLHF
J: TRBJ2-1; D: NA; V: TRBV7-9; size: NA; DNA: TGTGCCCTCGTGGGGTTGAACTCCTACAATGAGCAGTTCTTC; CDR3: CALVGLNSYNEQFF
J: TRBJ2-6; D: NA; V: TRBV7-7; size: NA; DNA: TGTGCTAGCAGCTTGCCCGGGGCCAACGTCCGGACTTTC; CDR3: CASSLPGANVRTF
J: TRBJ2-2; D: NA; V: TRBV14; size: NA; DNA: TGTGCCAGCAGCCTCCCCTCAGGACCCACCGGGGAGCTGTTTTTT; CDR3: CASSLPSGPTGELFF
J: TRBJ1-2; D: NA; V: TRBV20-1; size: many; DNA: TGCAGTGCTAGAACCGACCGCCCGAGAGGCTACACCTTC; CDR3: CSARTDRPRGYTF
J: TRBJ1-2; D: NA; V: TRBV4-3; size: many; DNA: TGCGCCAGCAGCCAAGATTCCCAGGCTAACTATGGCTACACCTTC; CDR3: CASSQDSQANYGYTF